Following are 22 T cell receptor beta chains from one sample sequenced in a study of post-analysis software for immune sequencing data. These receptors' antigens are unknown. Notes on the study in general: Relative to controls, patients had a handful of TRBV segments at higher frequency, with TRBV5-6, TRBV5-1 and TRBV20-1 among these.

Unique molecular identifiers tagged the TCR beta cDNA libraries. MiXCR was run by TCRdb on the PCR reads, yielding one entry per CDR3 protein. In the table there are 400,000 to 500,000 distinct CDR3 sequences, 39% of which are singletons. The specimen sequenced was blood. These receptors were obtained from a girl aged 2 to 9 with multiple sclerosis.

The J gene is TRBJ2-7, the V gene TRBV4-3; maybe TRBD1 (6 bases). V dropped 0 bases and J dropped 3 bases, with 12 bases sitting between them. The CDR3 is 15 amino acids. CDR1 and CDR2 from the germline V gene are LGHNA and YSLEER. The CDR3 DNA sequence: TGCGCCAGCAGCCAAGATATAGGACAGCTCTACGAGCAGTACTTC. This translates into CASSQDIGQLYEQYF.

The chain links TRBV29-1 to TRBJ1-2, with a tentative D call TRBD1 (6 bases). The CDR3 sequence is 13 residues long. Trimming removed 4 bases from V and 7 bases from J, with 16 bases in between. Germline V gives CDR1 SQVTM, CDR2 ANQGSEA. DNA of the CDR3: TGCAGCGTTGCCCTCCTAGGGGGAGGTGGCTACACCTTC. It yields the protein CSVALLGGGGYTF.

This clonotype was seen a handful of times. The CDR3 here is CASSPQVTSGVTYEQYF. DNA for the CDR3: TGTGCCAGCAGCCCGCAGGTGACTAGCGGGGTTACCTACGAGCAGTACTTC. V and J are TRBV7-2 and TRBJ2-7, with 11 bases lining up with TRBD2. This CDR3 contains 17 residues. With V trimmed by 5 bases and J by 2 bases, 11 bases remained unmatched. CDR1 and CDR2 (germline): SGHTA, FQGNSA.

This clonotype was detected a few times. The chain links TRBV28 to TRBJ2-1, with a tentative D call TRBD1 (5 bases). V lost 3 bases to trimming and J lost 5 bases, with 35 bases between them. The CDR3 loop spans 22 amino acids. Germline loops: CDR1 MDHEN, CDR2 SYDVKM. Written as DNA, the CDR3 is TGTGCCAGCAGTTTTTTCCGTCTCCCCCAACCGCAACGGAGACAGCTAAACAATGAGCAGTTCTTC. Translation: CASSFFRLPQPQRRQLNNEQFF.

The chain uses TRBV20-1 and TRBJ2-3; TRBD2 matches at 9 bases. From germline, CDR1 is DFQATT and CDR2 SNEGSKA (reference sequence). The V and J ends lost 3 bases and 5 bases, in that order; junction bases with no gene match: 9. This CDR3 region has 15 residues. CDR3 coding DNA: TGCAGTGCTAGCCTCTTAGCGGGAGCCGGAGATACGCAGTATTTT. Amino acids: CSASLLAGAGDTQYF.

The chain has TRBV7-3 and TRBJ2-5; 8 bases agree with TRBD1. V was pared by 2 bases and J by 4 bases, with 3 bases of the junction left unmatched. Germline V gene lookup returns CDR1 SGHTA and CDR2 FQGTGA. The CDR3 consists of 14 residues. The DNA for the CDR3 is TGTGCCAGCAGCTTACAGGGGGCTCGAGAGACCCAGTACTTC. This codes for CASSLQGARETQYF.

The chain carries TRBV7-9 and TRBJ1-2, with 9 bases aligning to TRBD1. CDR1 is SEHNR, CDR2 FQNEAQ, per germline (reference sequence). V shed 5 bases and J 6 bases; nucleotides not matched to a gene: 19. The CDR3 has 18 amino acids. The CDR3 DNA is TGTGCCAGCAGCATCACACAGAGGCTGGGACAGGGTTATAATGGCTACACCTTC. It yields the protein CASSITQRLGQGYNGYTF.

This clonotype showed up just a few times. The chain is built from TRBV10-2 and TRBJ2-1; the D gene is possibly TRBD2 (5 bases). The CDR3 runs to 14 residues. The germline V gene has CDR1 WSHSY and CDR2 SAAADI. The V end was cut by 4 bases, the J end by 1 base, with 8 bases between. The CDR3 DNA follows: TGCGCCAGCAGTGGTATAGCGTCCTACAATGAGCAGTTCTTC. Its translation: CASSGIASYNEQFF.

This clonotype showed up just once. V is TRBV21-1 and J is TRBJ2-7; no check of the table's D call, TRBD1, against the DNA was made. TRBV21-1 is annotated as a pseudogene. The length of the CDR3 is 17 residues. The CDR3 coding sequence is TGTGCCAGCAGCCCCGGGAAGGGGGCAGCGGTCTCCTACGAGCAGTACTTC. Amino acid sequence: CASSPGKGAAVSYEQYF.

This clonotype was seen a few times. CDR3 region: CASSFYAGELFF. As DNA, the CDR3 is TGTGCCAGCAGTTTCTACGCCGGGGAGCTGTTTTTT. This chain uses TRBV28 with TRBJ2-2; no clear D. The germline V gene has CDR1 MDHEN and CDR2 SYDVKM. The ends were cut back, 3 bases at V and 6 bases at J, with 5 bases in the middle. The CDR3 is 12 amino acids. Looking up the rest from reference TRBV28 and TRBJ2-2 gives the full variable domain: DVKVTQSSRYLVKRTGEKVFLECVQDMDHENMFWYRQDPGLGLRLIYFSYDVKMKEKGDIPEGYSVSREKKERFSLILESASTNQTSMYLCASSFYAGELFFGEGSRLTVL.

This clonotype occurred a few times. This chain links TRBV10-3 with TRBJ2-5; 9 bases match TRBD1. The assigned J gene may be wrong: the sequence end matches TRBJ2-7 better. Germline lookup yields CDR1 ENHRY and CDR2 SYGVKD. The CDR3 spans 13 residues. CDR3 in DNA: TGTGCCATCAAGGGACAGGGTGTCCACGAGCAGTACTTC. Its protein is CAIKGQGVHEQYF.

The sample holds a few counts of this clonotype. The V gene is TRBV7-2, the J gene TRBJ2-7; D not resolved. V was clipped by 5 bases and J by 6 bases, with 17 bases between them. The CDR3 has 14 amino acids. CDR1 and CDR2 from the germline V gene are SGHTA and FQGNSA. CDR3 sequence reads: CASSPNIPVGEQYF. In DNA form, the CDR3 reads TGTGCCAGCAGCCCAAACATACCGGTGGGCGAGCAGTACTTC.

Only one count was recorded for this clonotype. The rearrangement joins TRBV7-8 to TRBJ1-2; D remains ambiguous. Germline V CDR1 and CDR2: SGHVS, FQNEAQ. The CDR3 length is 15 residues. With 5 bases removed from V and 7 bases from J, the gap between germline ends came to 20 bases. CDR3 nucleotide sequence: TGTGCCAGCAGCCTAGGACGGCCAACGGCCCCTGGCTACACCTTC. Translated, it gives CASSLGRPTAPGYTF.

This rearrangement joins TRBV7-2 to TRBJ2-7; the D is unclear. Trimming stripped 2 bases from V and 4 bases from J, with 12 bases between. Per germline, CDR1 SGHTA and CDR2 FQGNSA. This CDR3 is 14 amino acids long. The CDR3 spells CASSLSTSRYEQYF. The CDR3 DNA reads TGTGCCAGCAGCTTATCCACGTCTCGGTACGAGCAGTACTTC.

The CDR3 loop is CASSQEYLVTGTGSSYEQYF. Here the CDR3 DNA reads TGTGCCAGCAGCCAAGAATATTTAGTAACCGGGACAGGGAGCTCCTACGAGCAGTACTTC. V is TRBV3-1 and J is TRBJ2-7, with 9 nucleotides matching TRBD1. Germline trimming cut 0 bases from V and 0 bases from J; bases unmatched to any gene: 15. The CDR3 extends over 20 amino acids. Germline CDR1 reads LGHDT; CDR2 reads YNNKEL (reference sequence).

The chain joins TRBV10-3 to TRBJ2-7; the match to TRBD2 covers 8 bases. V shed 0 bases and J 3 bases; nucleotides not matched to a gene: 4. Germline lookup yields CDR1 ENHRY and CDR2 SYGVKD. The CDR3 runs to 15 residues. The CDR3 DNA sequence: TGTGCCATCAGTGAGTCCGGCGGGGGGATCTACGAGCAGTACTTC. Its translation is CAISESGGGIYEQYF.

The CDR3 sequence is CASSLVYHSYNEQFF. The DNA of the CDR3 is TGTGCCAGCAGCTTAGTATACCACTCCTACAATGAGCAGTTCTTC. This chain uses TRBV7-9 with TRBJ2-1; D unclear. This CDR3 is 15 amino acids long. V shed 1 base and J shed 0 bases, with 7 bases lying between them. The V gene's germline CDR1 is SEHNR and CDR2 FQNEAQ (reference sequence).

This clonotype was detected a few times. This chain uses TRBV29-1 with TRBJ2-1; D unclear. Germline-derived CDR1 and CDR2 are SQVTM and ANQGSEA. There are 15 residues in the CDR3. V was shortened by 2 bases and J by 9 bases, with 20 bases between the two germline ends. CDR3 in DNA: TGCAGCGTTGAACCGGAGACTCTCCTAACCGGTGAGCAGTTCTTC. Protein sequence: CSVEPETLLTGEQFF.

The chain has TRBV6-5 and TRBJ2-7; maybe TRBD1 (5 bases). V shed 6 bases and J shed 6 bases, with 27 bases lying between them. This CDR3 is 17 amino acids long. Per the germline V gene, CDR1 is MNHEY and CDR2 is SVGAGI. In DNA, the CDR3 is TGTGCCAGCAGACACTCTCATGACAGAAGAACGGCCTGCGAGCAGTACTTC. It codes for CASRHSHDRRTACEQYF.

This clonotype has only one observation. V and J are TRBV6-1 and TRBJ2-2; TRBD1 matches 10 bases. The length of the CDR3 is 16 residues. Per germline, CDR1 MNHNS and CDR2 SASEGT. V shed 4 bases and J 3 bases; nucleotides not matched to a gene: 5. CDR3 nucleotides: TGTGCCAGCAGTGCCAGGACAGGGGGGGACACCGGGGAGCTGTTTTTT. The encoded protein is CASSARTGGDTGELFF.

This clonotype was observed a handful of times. The chain couples TRBV20-1 to TRBJ2-5; a possible D gene is TRBD1 (7 bases). The CDR3 is 16 amino acids. From germline, CDR1 is DFQATT and CDR2 SNEGSKA (reference sequence). V lost 3 bases, J lost 0 bases, and 17 bases lay in between. In DNA, the CDR3 is TGCAGTGCTAGGCTACAGGGGCGGGAATACCAAGAGACCCAGTACTTC. This encodes CSARLQGREYQETQYF.

V usage is TRBV4-1 and J usage is TRBJ1-1; no clear D. CDR3 size: 15 residues. Germline V gene sequence: CDR1 MGHRA, CDR2 YSYEKL. Trimming cost V 0 bases and J 4 bases, with 12 bases left between them. This CDR3 reads CASSQELVLITEAFF. The CDR3 region has the DNA TGCGCCAGCAGCCAAGAACTTGTCCTGATCACTGAAGCTTTCTTT.